The present T cell receptor beta chain was sequenced within a study of T cell responses to AZD1222 COVID-19 vaccine. Sequenced by immunoSEQ multiplex PCR; TCRdb stores in-frame clones only, minus some. The sample holds about 86,000 clones, around 90% seen once. Overall study findings and caveats: Donors were chiefly white British, with a greater number of females, and clonal diversity was perhaps underestimated.

This CDR3 has 15 residues. The V end lost 7 bases, the J end lost 0 bases, and 10 bases lay between the germline ends. Germline values: CDR1 SNHLY, CDR2 FYNNEI. This clone was picked up a small number of times. Antigen unknown. The rearrangement links TRBV2 to TRBJ2-6, with D uncertain. Sequencing was performed on peripheral blood, taken on day 0 of AZD1222 vaccination. This sequence originates from an adult in good health. CDR3 in amino acids: CASTRTFSGANVLTF. Here the CDR3 DNA reads TGTGCCAGCACAAGAACCTTCTCTGGGGCCAACGTCCTGACTTTC.